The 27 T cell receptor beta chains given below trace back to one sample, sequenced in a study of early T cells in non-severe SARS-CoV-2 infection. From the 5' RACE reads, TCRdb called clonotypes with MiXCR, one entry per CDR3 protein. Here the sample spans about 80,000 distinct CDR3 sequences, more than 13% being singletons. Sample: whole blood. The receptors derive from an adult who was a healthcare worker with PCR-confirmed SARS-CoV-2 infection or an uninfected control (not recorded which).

CDR3: CSARDGLVGIYEQYF. The CDR3 DNA is TGCAGTGCTAGAGATGGACTAGTTGGGATCTACGAGCAGTACTTC. V gene TRBV20-1 combines with J gene TRBJ2-7, with 7 bases matching TRBD2. In germline, CDR1 is DFQATT, CDR2 SNEGSKA (reference sequence). This CDR3 is 15 amino acids long. Losses at the gene ends were 0 bases for V and 3 bases for J; bases not matched to a gene: 8.

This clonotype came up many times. The CDR3 spells CATSESRVQDTQYF. The CDR3 DNA reads as TGTGCCACCAGTGAATCTAGGGTTCAAGATACGCAGTATTTT. The chain carries TRBV24-1 and TRBJ2-3; D not resolved. CDR3 length: 14 amino acids. In germline, CDR1 is KGHDR, CDR2 SFDVKD. Trimming took 4 bases from V and 5 from J, leaving 12 bases between them.

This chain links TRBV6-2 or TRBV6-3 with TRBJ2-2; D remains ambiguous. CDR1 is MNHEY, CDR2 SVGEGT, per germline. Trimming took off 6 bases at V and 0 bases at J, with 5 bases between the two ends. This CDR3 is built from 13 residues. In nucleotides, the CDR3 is TGTGCCAGCAGACAGCCGAACACCGGGGAGCTGTTTTTT. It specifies CASRQPNTGELFF.

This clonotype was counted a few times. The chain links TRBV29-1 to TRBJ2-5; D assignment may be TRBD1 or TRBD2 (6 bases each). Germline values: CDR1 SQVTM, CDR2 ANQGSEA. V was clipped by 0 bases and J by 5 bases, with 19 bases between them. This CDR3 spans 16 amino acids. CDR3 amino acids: CSVEDRGDTLGETQYF. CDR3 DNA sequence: TGCAGCGTTGAAGATAGGGGGGACACTTTAGGGGAGACCCAGTACTTC. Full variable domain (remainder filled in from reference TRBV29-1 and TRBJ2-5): SAVISQKPSRDICQRGTSLTIQCQVDSQVTMMFWYRQQPGQSLTLIATANQGSEATYESGFVIDKFPISRPNLTFSTLTVSNMSPEDSSIYLCSVEDRGDTLGETQYFGPGTRLLVL.

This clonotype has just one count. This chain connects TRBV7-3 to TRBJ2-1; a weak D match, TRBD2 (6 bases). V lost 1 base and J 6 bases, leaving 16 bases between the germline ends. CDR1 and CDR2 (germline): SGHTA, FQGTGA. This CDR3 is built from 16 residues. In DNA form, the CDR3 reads TGTGCCAGCAGCTTAAGGACTACCGCAGAAATCAATGAGCAGTTCTTC. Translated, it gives CASSLRTTAEINEQFF. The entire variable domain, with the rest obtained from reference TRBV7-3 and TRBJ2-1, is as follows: GAGVSQTPSNKVTEKGKYVELRCDPISGHTALYWYRQSLGQGPEFLIYFQGTGAADDSGLPNDRFFAVRPEGSVSTLKIQRTERGDSAVYLCASSLRTTAEINEQFFGPGTRLTVL.

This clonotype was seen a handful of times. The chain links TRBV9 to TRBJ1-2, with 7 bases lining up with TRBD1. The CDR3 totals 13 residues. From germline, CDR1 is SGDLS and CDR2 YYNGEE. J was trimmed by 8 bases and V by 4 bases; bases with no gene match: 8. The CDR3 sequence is CASSPRQGSGYTF. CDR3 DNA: TGTGCCAGCAGCCCCCGACAGGGTTCCGGCTACACCTTC.

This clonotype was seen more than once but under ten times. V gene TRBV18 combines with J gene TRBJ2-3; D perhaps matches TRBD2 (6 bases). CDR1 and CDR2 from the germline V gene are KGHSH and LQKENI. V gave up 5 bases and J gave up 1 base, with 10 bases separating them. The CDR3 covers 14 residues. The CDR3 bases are TGTGCCAGCTCAACGGGAGTGGGCACAGATACGCAGTATTTT. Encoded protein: CASSTGVGTDTQYF.

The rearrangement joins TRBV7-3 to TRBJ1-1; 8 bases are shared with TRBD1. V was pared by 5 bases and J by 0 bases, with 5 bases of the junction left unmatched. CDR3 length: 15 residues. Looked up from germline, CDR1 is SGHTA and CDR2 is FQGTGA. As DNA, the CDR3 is TGTGCCAGCAGCGCTTGGACAGGGATGAACACTGAAGCTTTCTTT. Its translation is CASSAWTGMNTEAFF.

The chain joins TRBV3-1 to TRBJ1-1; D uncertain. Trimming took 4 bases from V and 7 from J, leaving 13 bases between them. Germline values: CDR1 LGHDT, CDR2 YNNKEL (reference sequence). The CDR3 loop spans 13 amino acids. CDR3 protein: CASSLTASIEAFF. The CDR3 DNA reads TGTGCCAGCAGCCTCACCGCTTCTATTGAAGCTTTCTTT.

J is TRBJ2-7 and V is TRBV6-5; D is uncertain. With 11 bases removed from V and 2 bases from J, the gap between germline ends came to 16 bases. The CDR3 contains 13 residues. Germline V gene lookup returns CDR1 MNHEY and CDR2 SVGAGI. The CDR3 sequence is CAVARSGAYEQYF. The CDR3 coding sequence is TGTGCCGTAGCCCGTTCTGGAGCCTACGAGCAGTACTTC.

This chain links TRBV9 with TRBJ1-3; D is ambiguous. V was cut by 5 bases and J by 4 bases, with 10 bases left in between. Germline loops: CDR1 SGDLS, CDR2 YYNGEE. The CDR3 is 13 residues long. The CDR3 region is CASSSNSGNTIYF. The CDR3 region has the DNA TGTGCCAGCAGTTCAAACAGCGGAAACACCATATATTTT.

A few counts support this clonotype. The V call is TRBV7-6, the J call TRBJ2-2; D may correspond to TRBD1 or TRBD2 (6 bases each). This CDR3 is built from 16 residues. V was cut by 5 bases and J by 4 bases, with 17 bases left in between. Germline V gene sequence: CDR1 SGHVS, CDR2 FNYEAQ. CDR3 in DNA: TGTGCCAGCAGCCTCGATGGGGGGCAAAGCACCGGGGAGCTGTTTTTT. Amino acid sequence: CASSLDGGQSTGELFF.

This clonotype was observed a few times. The DNA of the CDR3 is TGTGCCAGCTCACCACGTGGAGGAGATATTACCTCTGGGGCCAACGTCCTGACTTTC. Translated, it gives CASSPRGGDITSGANVLTF. The chain recombines TRBV18 with TRBJ2-6; D perhaps matches TRBD2 (5 bases). Germline CDR1 KGHSH, CDR2 LQKENI. The CDR3 is 19 amino acids. The V end was cut by 1 base, the J end by 0 bases, with 16 bases between.

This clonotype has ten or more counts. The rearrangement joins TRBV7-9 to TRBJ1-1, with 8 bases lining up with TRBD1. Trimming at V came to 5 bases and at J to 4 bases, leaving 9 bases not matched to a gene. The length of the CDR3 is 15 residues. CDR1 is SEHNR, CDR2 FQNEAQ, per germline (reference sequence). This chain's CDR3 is CASSSPQGAVTEAFF. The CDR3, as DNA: TGTGCCAGCAGCAGTCCCCAGGGGGCCGTCACTGAAGCTTTCTTT.

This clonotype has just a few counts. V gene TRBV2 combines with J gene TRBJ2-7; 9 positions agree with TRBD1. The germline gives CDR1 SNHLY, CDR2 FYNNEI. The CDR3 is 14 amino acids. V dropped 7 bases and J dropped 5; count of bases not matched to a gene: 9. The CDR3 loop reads CASNILGQGNEQYF. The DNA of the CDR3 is TGTGCCAGCAATATTCTAGGACAGGGGAACGAGCAGTACTTC.

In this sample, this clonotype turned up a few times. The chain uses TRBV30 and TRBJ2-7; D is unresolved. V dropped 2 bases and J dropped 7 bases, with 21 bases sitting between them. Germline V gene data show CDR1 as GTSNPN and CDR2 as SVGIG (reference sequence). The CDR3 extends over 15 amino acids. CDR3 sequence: CAWSSPRILGREQYF. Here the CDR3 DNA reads TGTGCCTGGAGTTCCCCTCGGATCCTAGGGCGGGAGCAGTACTTC.

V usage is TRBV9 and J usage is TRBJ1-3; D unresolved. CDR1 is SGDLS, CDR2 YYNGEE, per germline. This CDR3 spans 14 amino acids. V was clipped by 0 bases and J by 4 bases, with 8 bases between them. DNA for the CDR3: TGTGCCAGCAGCGTAGTGGATTACGGAAACACCATATATTTT. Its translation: CASSVVDYGNTIYF.

The CDR3 region has the DNA TGTGCCAGCTCACCACCTACGAGACAGTCCATGAACACTGAAGCTTTCTTT. It specifies CASSPPTRQSMNTEAFF. The chain joins TRBV18 to TRBJ1-1; D is possibly TRBD1 (5 bases). Germline values: CDR1 KGHSH, CDR2 LQKENI. The CDR3 is 17 amino acids. Trimming removed 0 bases at V and 0 bases at J, with 14 bases between.

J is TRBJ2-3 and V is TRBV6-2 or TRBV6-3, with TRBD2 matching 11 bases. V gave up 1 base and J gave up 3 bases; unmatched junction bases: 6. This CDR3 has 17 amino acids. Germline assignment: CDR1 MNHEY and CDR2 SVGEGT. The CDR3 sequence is CASSYLGSGGATDTQYF. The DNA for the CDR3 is TGTGCCAGCAGTTACTTAGGTAGCGGGGGGGCAACAGATACGCAGTATTTT.

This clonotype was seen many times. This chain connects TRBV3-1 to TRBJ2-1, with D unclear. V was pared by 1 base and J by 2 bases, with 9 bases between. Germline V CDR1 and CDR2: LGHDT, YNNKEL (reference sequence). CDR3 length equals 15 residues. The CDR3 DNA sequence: TGTGCCAGCAGCCAAGGCCGGTCCCCCTACAATGAGCAGTTCTTC. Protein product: CASSQGRSPYNEQFF.

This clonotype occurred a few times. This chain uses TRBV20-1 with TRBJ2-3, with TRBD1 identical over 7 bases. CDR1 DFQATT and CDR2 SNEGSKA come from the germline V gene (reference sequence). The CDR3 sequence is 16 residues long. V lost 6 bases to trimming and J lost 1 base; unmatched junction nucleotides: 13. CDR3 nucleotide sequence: TGCAGTGCCCCGACAGGGAAAGGGTTTGGCACAGATACGCAGTATTTT. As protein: CSAPTGKGFGTDTQYF.

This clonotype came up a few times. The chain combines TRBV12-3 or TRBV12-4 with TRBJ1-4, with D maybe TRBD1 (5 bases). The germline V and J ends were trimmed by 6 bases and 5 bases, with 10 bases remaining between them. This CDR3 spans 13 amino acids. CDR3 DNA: TGTGCCAGCAGGGGGGACGGGAATGAAAAACTGTTTTTT. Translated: CASRGDGNEKLFF.

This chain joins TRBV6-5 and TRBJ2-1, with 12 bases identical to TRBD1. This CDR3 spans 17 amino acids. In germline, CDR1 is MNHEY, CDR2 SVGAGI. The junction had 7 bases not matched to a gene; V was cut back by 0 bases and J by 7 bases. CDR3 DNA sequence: TGTGCCAGCAGTTACTCGGCAGGGACAGGGGGCAGGAATGAGCAGTTCTTC. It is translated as CASSYSAGTGGRNEQFF.

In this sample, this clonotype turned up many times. The CDR3 is CASSLISGTSGSGTGELFF. CDR3 nucleotide sequence: TGTGCCAGCAGCTTAATCTCCGGGACTAGCGGTTCGGGGACCGGGGAGCTGTTTTTT. V and J are TRBV11-3 and TRBJ2-2; 11 nucleotides align to TRBD2. V shed 2 bases and J 5 bases; nucleotides not matched to a gene: 13. This CDR3 region has 19 residues. Germline CDR1 and CDR2: SGHNT and YENEEA.

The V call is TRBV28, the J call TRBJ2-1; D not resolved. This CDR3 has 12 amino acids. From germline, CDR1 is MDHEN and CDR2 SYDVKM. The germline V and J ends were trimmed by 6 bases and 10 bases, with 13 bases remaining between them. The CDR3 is CASRQDGREQFF. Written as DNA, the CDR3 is TGTGCCAGCAGACAAGACGGGCGAGAGCAGTTCTTC.

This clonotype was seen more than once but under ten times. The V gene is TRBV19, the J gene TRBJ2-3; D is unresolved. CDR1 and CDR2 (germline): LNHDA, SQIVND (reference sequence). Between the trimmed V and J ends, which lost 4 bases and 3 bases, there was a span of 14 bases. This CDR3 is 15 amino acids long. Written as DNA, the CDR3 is TGTGCCAGTAGTAGGAATGCCCCCACTACAGATACGCAGTATTTT. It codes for CASSRNAPTTDTQYF.

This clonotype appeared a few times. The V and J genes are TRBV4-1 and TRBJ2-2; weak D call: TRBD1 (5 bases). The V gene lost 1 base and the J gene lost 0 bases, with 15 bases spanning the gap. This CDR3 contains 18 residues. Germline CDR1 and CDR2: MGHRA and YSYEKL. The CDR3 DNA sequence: TGCGCCAGCAGCCAAGTCCCCCGACAGATACCGAACACCGGGGAGCTGTTTTTT. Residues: CASSQVPRQIPNTGELFF.